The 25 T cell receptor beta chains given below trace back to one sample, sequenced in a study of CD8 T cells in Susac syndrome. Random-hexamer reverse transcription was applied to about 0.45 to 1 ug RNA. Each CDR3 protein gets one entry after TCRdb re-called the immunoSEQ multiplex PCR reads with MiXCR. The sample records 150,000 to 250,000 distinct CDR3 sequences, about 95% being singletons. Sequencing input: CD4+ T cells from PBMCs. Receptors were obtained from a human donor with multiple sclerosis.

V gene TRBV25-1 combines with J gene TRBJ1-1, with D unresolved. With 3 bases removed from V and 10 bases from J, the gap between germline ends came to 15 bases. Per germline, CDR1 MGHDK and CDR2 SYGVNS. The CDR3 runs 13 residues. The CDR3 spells CASSEVVGSGAFF. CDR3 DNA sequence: TGTGCCAGCAGTGAGGTCGTTGGTTCCGGAGCTTTCTTT.

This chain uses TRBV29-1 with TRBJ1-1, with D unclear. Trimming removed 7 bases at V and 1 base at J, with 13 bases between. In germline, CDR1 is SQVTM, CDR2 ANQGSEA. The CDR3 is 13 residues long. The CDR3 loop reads CSGLRQANTEAFF. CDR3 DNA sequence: TGCAGCGGATTGAGGCAGGCGAACACTGAAGCTTTCTTT.

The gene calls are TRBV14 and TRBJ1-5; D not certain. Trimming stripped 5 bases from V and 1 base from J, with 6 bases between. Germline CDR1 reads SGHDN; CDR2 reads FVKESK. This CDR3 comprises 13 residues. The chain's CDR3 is CASSSASNQPQHF. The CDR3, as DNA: TGTGCCAGCAGCTCAGCCAGCAATCAGCCCCAGCATTTT. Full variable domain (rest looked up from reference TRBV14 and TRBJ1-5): EAGVTQFPSHSVIEKGQTVTLRCDPISGHDNLYWYRRVMGKEIKFLLHFVKESKQDESGMPNNRFLAERTGGTYSTLKVQPAELEDSGVYFCASSSASNQPQHFGDGTRLSIL.

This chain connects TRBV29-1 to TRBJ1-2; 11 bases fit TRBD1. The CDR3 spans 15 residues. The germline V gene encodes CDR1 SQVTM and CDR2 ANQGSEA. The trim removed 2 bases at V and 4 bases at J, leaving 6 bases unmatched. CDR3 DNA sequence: TGCAGCGTTGAAAGGGACAGGGGGGTGAGCTATGGCTACACCTTC. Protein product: CSVERDRGVSYGYTF. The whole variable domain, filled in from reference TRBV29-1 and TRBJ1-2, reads SAVISQKPSRDICQRGTSLTIQCQVDSQVTMMFWYRQQPGQSLTLIATANQGSEATYESGFVIDKFPISRPNLTFSTLTVSNMSPEDSSIYLCSVERDRGVSYGYTFGSGTRLTVV.

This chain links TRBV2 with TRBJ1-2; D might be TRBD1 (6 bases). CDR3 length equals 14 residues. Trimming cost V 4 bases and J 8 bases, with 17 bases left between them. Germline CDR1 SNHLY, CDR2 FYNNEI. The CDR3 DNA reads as TGTGCCAGCAGTGTAGACAGGCCATCAACGGGCTACACCTTC. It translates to CASSVDRPSTGYTF.

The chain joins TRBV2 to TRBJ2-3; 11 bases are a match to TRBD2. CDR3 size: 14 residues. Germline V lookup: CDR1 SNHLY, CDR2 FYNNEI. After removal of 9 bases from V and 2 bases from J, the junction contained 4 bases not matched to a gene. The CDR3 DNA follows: TGTGCCAGTCTAGCGGGAGGATCCACAGATACGCAGTATTTT. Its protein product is CASLAGGSTDTQYF.

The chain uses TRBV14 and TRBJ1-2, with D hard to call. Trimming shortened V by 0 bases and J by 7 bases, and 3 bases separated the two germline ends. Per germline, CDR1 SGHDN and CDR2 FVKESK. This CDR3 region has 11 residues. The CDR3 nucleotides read TGTGCCAGCAGCCAAGACGGTGGCTACACCTTC. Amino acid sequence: CASSQDGGYTF. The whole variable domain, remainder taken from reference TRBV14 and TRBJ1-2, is EAGVTQFPSHSVIEKGQTVTLRCDPISGHDNLYWYRRVMGKEIKFLLHFVKESKQDESGMPNNRFLAERTGGTYSTLKVQPAELEDSGVYFCASSQDGGYTFGSGTRLTVV.

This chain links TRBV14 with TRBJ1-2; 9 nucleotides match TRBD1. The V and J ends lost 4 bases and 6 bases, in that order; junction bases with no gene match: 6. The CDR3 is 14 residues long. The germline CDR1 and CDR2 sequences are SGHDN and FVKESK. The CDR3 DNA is TGTGCCAGCAGCCCCTGGACAGGGGTTGATGGCTACACCTTC. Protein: CASSPWTGVDGYTF.

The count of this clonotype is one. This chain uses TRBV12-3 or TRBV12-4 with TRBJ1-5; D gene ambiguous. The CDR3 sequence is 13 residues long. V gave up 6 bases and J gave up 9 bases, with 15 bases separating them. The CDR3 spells CASSRHQLGPQHF. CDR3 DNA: TGTGCCAGCAGCCGTCACCAACTTGGGCCCCAGCATTTT.

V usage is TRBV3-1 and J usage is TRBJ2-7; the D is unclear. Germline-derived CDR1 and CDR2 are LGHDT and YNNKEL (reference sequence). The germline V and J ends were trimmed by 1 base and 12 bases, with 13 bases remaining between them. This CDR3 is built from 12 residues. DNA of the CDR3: TGTGCCAGCAGCCAAGGTAGGGCCCCAAGGTACTTC. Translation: CASSQGRAPRYF.

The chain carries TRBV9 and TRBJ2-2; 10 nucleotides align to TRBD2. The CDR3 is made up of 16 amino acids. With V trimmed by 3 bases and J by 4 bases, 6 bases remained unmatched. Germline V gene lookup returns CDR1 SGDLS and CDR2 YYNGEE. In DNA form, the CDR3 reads TGTGCCAGCAGCGACGGACTAGCGGTCGGCACCGGGGAGCTGTTTTTT. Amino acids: CASSDGLAVGTGELFF.

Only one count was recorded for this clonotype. The CDR3 DNA follows: TGCAGCGTCCCCGGACTAGCGGGAGGGCTGTTCTCCTACAATGAGCAGTTCTTC. Its translation: CSVPGLAGGLFSYNEQFF. The rearrangement uses TRBV29-1 and TRBJ2-1; 15 bases align to TRBD2. Germline CDR1 and CDR2: SQVTM and ANQGSEA. The CDR3 totals 18 residues. V gave up 6 bases and J gave up 0 bases; unmatched junction bases: 9.

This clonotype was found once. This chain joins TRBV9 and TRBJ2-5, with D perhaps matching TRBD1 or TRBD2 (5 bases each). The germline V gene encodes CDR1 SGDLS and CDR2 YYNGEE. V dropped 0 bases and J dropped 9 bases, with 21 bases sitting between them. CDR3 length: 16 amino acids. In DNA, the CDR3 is TGTGCCAGCAGCGTAGGGTTAGGGGACGGCGGACGGGCCCAGTACTTC. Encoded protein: CASSVGLGDGGRAQYF.

Here the CDR3 reads CASSQGSRSGNTIYF. Written as DNA, the CDR3 is TGTGCCAGCAGCCAAGGGAGTCGCTCTGGAAACACCATATATTTT. The chain uses TRBV3-1 and TRBJ1-3; unclear D gene. The V gene's germline CDR1 is LGHDT and CDR2 YNNKEL (reference sequence). The CDR3 length is 15 residues. V lost 1 base to trimming and J lost 0 bases, with 7 bases between them.

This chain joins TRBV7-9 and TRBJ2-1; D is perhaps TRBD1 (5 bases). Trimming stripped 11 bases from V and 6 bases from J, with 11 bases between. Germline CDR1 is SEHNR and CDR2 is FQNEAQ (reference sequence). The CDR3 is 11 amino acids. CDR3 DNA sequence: TGTGCCGGTCAAAGGGGCAATGAGCAGTTCTTC. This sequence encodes CAGQRGNEQFF.

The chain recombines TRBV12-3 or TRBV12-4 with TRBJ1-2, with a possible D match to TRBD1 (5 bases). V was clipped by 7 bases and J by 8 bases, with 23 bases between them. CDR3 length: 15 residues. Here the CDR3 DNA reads TGTGCCAGCAACTCCCTACGGGCAGGGACGCAAGGCTACACCTTC. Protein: CASNSLRAGTQGYTF.

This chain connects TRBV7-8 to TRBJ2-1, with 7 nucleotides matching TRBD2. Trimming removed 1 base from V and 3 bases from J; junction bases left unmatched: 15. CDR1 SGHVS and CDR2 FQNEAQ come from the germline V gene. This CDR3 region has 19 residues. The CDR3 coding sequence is TGTGCCAGCAGCTTAGGGCTAGCGGTGTTCCTACCAGGCTACAATGAGCAGTTCTTC. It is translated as CASSLGLAVFLPGYNEQFF. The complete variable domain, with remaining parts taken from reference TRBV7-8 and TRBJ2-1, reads GAGVSQSPRYKVAKRGQDVALRCDPISGHVSLFWYQQALGQGPEFLTYFQNEAQLDKSGLPSDRFFAERPEGSVSTLKIQRTQQEDSAVYLCASSLGLAVFLPGYNEQFFGPGTRLTVL.

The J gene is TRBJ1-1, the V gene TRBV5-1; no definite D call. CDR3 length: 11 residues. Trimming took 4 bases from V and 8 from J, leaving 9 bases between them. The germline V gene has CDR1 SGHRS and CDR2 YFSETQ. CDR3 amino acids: CASSGSREAFF. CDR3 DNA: TGCGCCAGCAGCGGCAGTCGAGAAGCTTTCTTT.

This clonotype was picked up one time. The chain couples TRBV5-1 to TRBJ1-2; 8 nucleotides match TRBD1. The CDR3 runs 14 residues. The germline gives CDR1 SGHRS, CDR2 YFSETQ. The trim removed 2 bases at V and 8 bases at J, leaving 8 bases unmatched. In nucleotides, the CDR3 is TGCGCCAGCAGCTTTACCGAAGACAGGGGAGGCTACACCTTC. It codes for CASSFTEDRGGYTF.

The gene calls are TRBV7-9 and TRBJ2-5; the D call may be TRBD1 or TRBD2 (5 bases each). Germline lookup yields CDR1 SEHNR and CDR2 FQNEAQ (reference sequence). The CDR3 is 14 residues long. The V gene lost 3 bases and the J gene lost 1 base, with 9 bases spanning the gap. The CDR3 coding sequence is TGTGCCAGCAGCTTTGGGGCGGGCCAAGAGACCCAGTACTTC. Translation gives CASSFGAGQETQYF.

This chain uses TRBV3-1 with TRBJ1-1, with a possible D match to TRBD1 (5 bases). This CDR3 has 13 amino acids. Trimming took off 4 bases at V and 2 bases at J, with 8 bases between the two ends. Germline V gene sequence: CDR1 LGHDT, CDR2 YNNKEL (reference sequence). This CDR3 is CASSRQLNTEAFF. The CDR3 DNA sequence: TGTGCCAGCAGCCGACAGCTAAACACTGAAGCTTTCTTT. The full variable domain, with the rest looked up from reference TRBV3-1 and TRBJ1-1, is DTAVSQTPKYLVTQMGNDKSIKCEQNLGHDTMYWYKQDSKKFLKIMFSYNNKELIINETVPNRFSPKSPDKAHLNLHINSLELGDSAVYFCASSRQLNTEAFFGQGTRLTVV.

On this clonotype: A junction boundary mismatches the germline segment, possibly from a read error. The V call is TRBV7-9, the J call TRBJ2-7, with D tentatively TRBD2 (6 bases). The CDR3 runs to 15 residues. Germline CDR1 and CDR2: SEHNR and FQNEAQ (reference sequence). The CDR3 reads CASSLARVSHEEQYF. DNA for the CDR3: TGTGCCAGCAGCCTAGCGAGGGTATCTCATGAAGAGCAGTACTTC.

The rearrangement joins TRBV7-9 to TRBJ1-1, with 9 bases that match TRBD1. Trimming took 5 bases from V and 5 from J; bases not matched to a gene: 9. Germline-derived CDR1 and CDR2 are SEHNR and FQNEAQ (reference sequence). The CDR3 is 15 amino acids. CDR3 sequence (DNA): TGTGCCAGCAGCCCCTCAGGGACAGGGAGGACTGAAGCTTTCTTT. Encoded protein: CASSPSGTGRTEAFF. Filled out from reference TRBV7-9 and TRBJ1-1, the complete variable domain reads DTGVSQNPRHKITKRGQNVTFRCDPISEHNRLYWYRQTLGQGPEFLTYFQNEAQLEKSRLLSDRFSAERPKGSFSTLEIQRTEQGDSAMYLCASSPSGTGRTEAFFGQGTRLTVV.

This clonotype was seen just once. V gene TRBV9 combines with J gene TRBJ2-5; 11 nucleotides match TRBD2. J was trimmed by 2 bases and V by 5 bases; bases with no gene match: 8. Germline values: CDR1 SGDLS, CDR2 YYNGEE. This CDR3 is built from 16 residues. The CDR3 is CASSSSLAGGQETQYF. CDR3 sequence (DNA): TGTGCCAGCAGTTCAAGCCTAGCGGGGGGACAAGAGACCCAGTACTTC.

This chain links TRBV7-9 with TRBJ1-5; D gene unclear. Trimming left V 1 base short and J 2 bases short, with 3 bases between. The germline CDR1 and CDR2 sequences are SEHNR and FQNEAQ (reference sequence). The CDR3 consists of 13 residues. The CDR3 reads CASSLDGNQPQHF. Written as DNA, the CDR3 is TGTGCCAGCAGCTTAGATGGCAATCAGCCCCAGCATTTT. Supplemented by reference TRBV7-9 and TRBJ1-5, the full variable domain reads DTGVSQNPRHKITKRGQNVTFRCDPISEHNRLYWYRQTLGQGPEFLTYFQNEAQLEKSRLLSDRFSAERPKGSFSTLEIQRTEQGDSAMYLCASSLDGNQPQHFGDGTRLSIL.